This T cell receptor (beta chain) comes out of a study of patients and donors after allogeneic stem cell transplantation. TCRdb re-called the RT-PCR reads through MiXCR, storing one row per CDR3 protein. This table holds about 960,000 distinct CDR3 sequences, around 17% found once. This receptor was taken from a human donor who was either an allogeneic HSCT recipient or a stem cell or donor lymphocyte infusion donor (not recorded which). It is not recorded whose cells these are; they may come from a transplant donor. The sequenced sample was blood, either unsorted or a sorted T cell fraction (not recorded which).

CDR3 DNA: TGTGCCAGCAGTTTCCGGGGACAGGTTTCCTACGAGCAGTACTTC. Translation: CASSFRGQVSYEQYF. The chain carries TRBV28 and TRBJ2-7, with 8 nucleotides matching TRBD1. Germline assignment: CDR1 MDHEN and CDR2 SYDVKM. J was trimmed by 1 base and V by 3 bases; bases with no gene match: 5. The CDR3 extends over 15 amino acids.